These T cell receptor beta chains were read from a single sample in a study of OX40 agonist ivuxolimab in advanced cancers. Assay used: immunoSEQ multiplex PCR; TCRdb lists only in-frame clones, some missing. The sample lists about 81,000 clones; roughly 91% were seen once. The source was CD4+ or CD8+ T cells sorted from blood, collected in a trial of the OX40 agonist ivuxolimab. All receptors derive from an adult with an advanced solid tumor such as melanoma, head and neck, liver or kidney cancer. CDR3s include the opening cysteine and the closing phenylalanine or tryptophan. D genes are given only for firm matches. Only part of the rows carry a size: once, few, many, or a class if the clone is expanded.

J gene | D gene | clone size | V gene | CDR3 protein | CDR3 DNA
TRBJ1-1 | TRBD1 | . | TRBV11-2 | CASSLGRTGKTEAFF | TGTGCCAGCAGCTTAGGCCGGACAGGGAAAACTGAAGCTTTCTTT
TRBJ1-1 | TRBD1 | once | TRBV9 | CASSVEDRGPQAFF | TGTGCCAGCAGCGTAGAGGACAGGGGGCCCCAAGCTTTCTTT
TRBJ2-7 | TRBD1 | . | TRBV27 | CASSLTGEPLEQYF | TGTGCCAGCAGTCTGACAGGGGAGCCCCTCGAGCAGTACTTC
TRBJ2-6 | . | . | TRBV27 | CASSYETGANVLTF | TGTGCCAGCAGTTACGAGACCGGGGCCAACGTCCTGACTTTC
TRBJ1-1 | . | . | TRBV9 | CASSVEDMGVGAFF | TGTGCCAGCAGCGTAGAGGATATGGGCGTCGGAGCTTTCTTT
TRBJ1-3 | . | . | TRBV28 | CASTSYRAHSGNTIYF | TGTGCCAGCACCAGCTACAGGGCCCACTCTGGAAACACCATATATTTT
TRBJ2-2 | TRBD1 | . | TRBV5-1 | CASSLVGQGYNTGELFF | TGCGCCAGCAGCTTGGTCGGACAGGGCTATAACACCGGGGAGCTGTTTTTT
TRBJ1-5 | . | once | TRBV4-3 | CASSPWQYSNQPQHF | TGCGCCAGCTCGCCTTGGCAGTATAGCAATCAGCCCCAGCATTTT
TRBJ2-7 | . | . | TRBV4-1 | CASSPTSTYEQYF | TGCGCCAGCAGCCCCACCAGCACCTACGAGCAGTACTTC
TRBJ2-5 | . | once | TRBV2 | CASSRPRDWKQETQYF | TGTGCCAGCAGCCGCCCACGGGACTGGAAACAAGAGACCCAGTACTTC
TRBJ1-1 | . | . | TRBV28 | CASSLGDGNTEAFF | TGTGCCAGCAGTTTAGGGGACGGGAACACTGAAGCTTTCTTT
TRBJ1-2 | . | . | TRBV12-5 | CASGLGDGNYGYTF | TGTGCTAGTGGTCTGGGGGACGGGAACTATGGCTACACCTTC
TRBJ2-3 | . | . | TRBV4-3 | CASSQDYSEGTDTQYF | TGCGCCAGCAGCCAAGACTACTCCGAGGGCACAGATACGCAGTATTTT
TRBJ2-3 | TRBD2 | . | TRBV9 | CASSVAGGPSTDTQYF | TGTGCCAGCAGCGTAGCGGGGGGGCCTAGCACAGATACGCAGTATTTT
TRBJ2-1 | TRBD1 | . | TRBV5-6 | CASSEGTGLNEQFF | TGTGCCAGCAGCGAGGGGACAGGGCTCAATGAGCAGTTCTTC
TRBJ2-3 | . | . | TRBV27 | CASSLPLGTDTQYF | TGTGCCAGCAGTTTACCCTTGGGCACAGATACGCAGTATTTT
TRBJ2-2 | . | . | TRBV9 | CASSVGSTGELFF | TGTGCCAGCAGCGTAGGGAGCACCGGGGAGCTGTTTTTT
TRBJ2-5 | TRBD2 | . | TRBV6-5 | CASSYSGSGTQETQYF | TGTGCCAGCAGTTACTCGGGTAGCGGGACCCAAGAGACCCAGTACTTC
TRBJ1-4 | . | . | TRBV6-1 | CASSEGTGAFYEKLFF | TGTGCCAGCAGTGAAGGCACGGGTGCCTTCTATGAAAAACTGTTTTTT
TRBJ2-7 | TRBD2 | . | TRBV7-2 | CASSLAGGRDGISYEQYF | TGTGCCAGCAGCTTAGCCGGCGGGAGGGACGGGATCTCCTACGAGCAGTACTTC
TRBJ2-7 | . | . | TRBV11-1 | CASSLGGEPYEQYF | TGTGCCAGCAGCTTAGGGGGAGAGCCCTACGAGCAGTACTTC
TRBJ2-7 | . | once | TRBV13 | CASSTRDRTAPYEQYF | TGTGCCAGCTCTACTCGGGACCGCACTGCTCCCTACGAGCAGTACTTC
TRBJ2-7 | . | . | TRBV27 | CASSFSWRGQDEQYF | TGTGCCAGCAGTTTCTCGTGGAGGGGGCAAGACGAGCAGTACTTC
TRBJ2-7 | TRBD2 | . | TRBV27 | CASAVGLAGGPGGYEQYF | TGTGCCAGCGCGGTGGGGCTAGCGGGAGGGCCCGGAGGCTACGAGCAGTACTTC
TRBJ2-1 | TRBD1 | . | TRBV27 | CASSYGTGPNNEQFF | TGTGCCAGCAGTTACGGGACAGGCCCTAACAATGAGCAGTTCTTC
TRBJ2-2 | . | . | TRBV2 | CASSDILHTGELFF | TGTGCCAGCAGTGACATATTACACACCGGGGAGCTGTTTTTT
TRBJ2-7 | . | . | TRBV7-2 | CASRADSYEQYF | TGTGCCAGCCGGGCCGATTCCTACGAGCAGTACTTC
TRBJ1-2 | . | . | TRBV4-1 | CASSPERGVNYGYTF | TGCGCCAGCAGCCCCGAGCGGGGTGTTAACTATGGCTACACCTTC
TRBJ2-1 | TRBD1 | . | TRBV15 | CATSSDRGLYNEQFF | TGTGCCACCAGCAGCGACAGGGGGCTCTACAATGAGCAGTTCTTC
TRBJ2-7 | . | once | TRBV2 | CASSEAFDYEQYF | TGTGCCAGCAGTGAAGCTTTTGATTACGAGCAGTACTTC
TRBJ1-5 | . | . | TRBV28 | CASSLAQNSNQPQHF | TGTGCCAGCAGTTTGGCACAGAATAGCAATCAGCCCCAGCATTTT
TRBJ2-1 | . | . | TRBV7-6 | CASSLSAGVYNEQFF | TGTGCCAGCAGCTTATCGGCAGGGGTCTACAATGAGCAGTTCTTC
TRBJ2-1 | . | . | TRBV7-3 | CASSLTAGSSYNEQFF | TGTGCCAGCAGCTTAACGGCGGGGTCCTCCTACAATGAGCAGTTCTTC
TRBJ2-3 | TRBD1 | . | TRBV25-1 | CASSGRQGVTDTQYF | TGTGCCAGCAGTGGGAGACAGGGGGTCACAGATACGCAGTATTTT
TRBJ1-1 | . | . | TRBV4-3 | CASSQEDLNTEAFF | TGCGCCAGCAGCCAAGAGGACCTTAACACTGAAGCTTTCTTT
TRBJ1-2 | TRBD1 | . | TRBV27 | CASSLSSAGGGGYTF | TGTGCCAGCAGTTTATCGAGTGCAGGGGGCGGAGGCTACACCTTC
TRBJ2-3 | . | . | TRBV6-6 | CASSFLRGNTDTQYF | TGTGCCAGCAGTTTTTTGAGGGGAAACACAGATACGCAGTATTTT
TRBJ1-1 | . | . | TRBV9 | CASSGGYLNTEAFF | TGTGCCAGCAGTGGGGGGTACCTGAACACTGAAGCTTTCTTT
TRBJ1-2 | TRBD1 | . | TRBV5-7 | CASTRSGQGTDDGYTF | TGTGCCAGCACCCGGTCGGGACAGGGGACGGATGATGGCTACACCTTC
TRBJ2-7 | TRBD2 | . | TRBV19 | CASSITAGGYEQYF | TGTGCCAGTAGTATCACAGCGGGGGGCTACGAGCAGTACTTC
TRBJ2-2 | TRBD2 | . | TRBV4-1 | CASTRLAGGTGELFF | TGCGCCAGCACCCGACTAGCGGGCGGAACCGGGGAGCTGTTTTTT
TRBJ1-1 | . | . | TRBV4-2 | CASSIHSSGTEAFF | TGTGCCAGCAGCATACACAGCTCTGGGACTGAAGCTTTCTTT
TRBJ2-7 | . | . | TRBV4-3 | CASSQEWGGGPYEQYF | TGCGCCAGCAGCCAAGAATGGGGTGGGGGGCCCTACGAGCAGTACTTC
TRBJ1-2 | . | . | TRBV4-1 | CASSQGHGYTF | TGCGCCAGCAGCCAAGGCCATGGCTACACCTTC
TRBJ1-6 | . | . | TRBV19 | CASSSAGDSPLHF | TGTGCCAGTAGTTCGGCTGGTGATTCACCCCTCCACTTT
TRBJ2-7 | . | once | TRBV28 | CASSRGLYEQYF | TGTGCCAGCAGTCGGGGCCTCTACGAGCAGTACTTC
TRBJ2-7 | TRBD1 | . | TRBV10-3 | CAISATGAYEQYF | TGTGCCATCAGTGCGACAGGGGCCTACGAGCAGTACTTC
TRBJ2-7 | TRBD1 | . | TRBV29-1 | CSVPDRGEQYF | TGCAGCGTTCCAGACAGGGGCGAGCAGTACTTC
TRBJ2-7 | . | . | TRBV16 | CASSQPPLDPLYEQYF | TGTGCCAGCAGCCAACCCCCCTTAGACCCCCTCTACGAGCAGTACTTC